This TCR beta chain stems from a study of CD8+ T cells in alopecia areata. As to treatment: oral pan-JAK inhibitor, 5-10 mg twice daily. This clone showed up just a few times. V trimming: 5 bases; J trimming: 6 bases; junction bases outside the gene matches: 12. CDR3 size: 16 residues. In germline, CDR1 is LNHDA, CDR2 SQIVND (reference sequence). As the sequencing template, cDNA was produced by extracting RNA and reverse transcribing it. Sequencing was performed with immunoSEQ multiplex PCR; in TCRdb, only in-frame clones are kept and a portion is missing. The table records approximately 160,000 clones, about 60% of them present only once.

V and J are TRBV19 and TRBJ2-4; 8 bases match TRBD1. This TCR was sampled from a human donor with alopecia areata. This sample comprised CD4+ T cells sorted from blood, obtained at week 24, from a patient treated with tofacitinib. CDR3: CASSPRAGGLRNIQYF. CDR3 nucleotides: TGTGCCAGTAGTCCTCGGGCAGGGGGCTTGAGAAACATTCAGTACTTC.